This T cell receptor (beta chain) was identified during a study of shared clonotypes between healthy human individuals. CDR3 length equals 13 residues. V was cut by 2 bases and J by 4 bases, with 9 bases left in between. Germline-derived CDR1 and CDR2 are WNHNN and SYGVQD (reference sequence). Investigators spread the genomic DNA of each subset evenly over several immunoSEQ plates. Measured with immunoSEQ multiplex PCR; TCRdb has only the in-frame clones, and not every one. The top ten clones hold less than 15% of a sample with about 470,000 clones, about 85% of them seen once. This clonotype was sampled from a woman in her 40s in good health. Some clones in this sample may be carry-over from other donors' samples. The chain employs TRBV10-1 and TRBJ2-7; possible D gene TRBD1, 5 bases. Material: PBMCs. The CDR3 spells CASSEGHAYEQYF. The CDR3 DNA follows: TGCGCCAGCAGTGAGGGACACGCTTACGAGCAGTACTTC.